A single sample is the source of the 5 T cell receptor beta chains below, sequenced in a study of a mutant IDH1 vaccine in newly diagnosed glioma. Their recognized antigens are unknown. The sample's time point: week 47, end of study. What each vaccine dose contained was 300 ug of mutant IDH1 20-mer peptide, accompanied by topical imiquimod. Libraries were prepared by immunoSEQ multiplex PCR; TCRdb keeps only in-frame clonotypes and omits some of them. The sample contains tens of thousands of clones, roughly four fifths of which appear only once. The sample here was PBMCs, taken from a glioma patient whose treatment included an IDH1 peptide vaccine. Receptor source: a man aged 25-40 years with glioma.

The chain recombines TRBV11-2 with TRBJ1-6; no definite D call. The germline CDR1 and CDR2 sequences are SGHAT and FQNNGV. With 3 bases removed from V and 6 bases from J, the gap between germline ends came to 15 bases. The CDR3 is 16 residues long. The CDR3: CASSLTLRASNSPLHF. Written as DNA, the CDR3 is TGTGCCAGCAGCTTGACGTTACGGGCCAGTAATTCACCCCTCCACTTT.

This chain joins TRBV10-1 and TRBJ1-1, with 7 bases fitting TRBD1. The V gene end was trimmed by 7 bases and the J gene end by 3 bases; junction bases not matched to a gene: 5. The CDR3 is 13 amino acids. The germline CDR1 and CDR2 sequences are WNHNN and SYGVQD (reference sequence). The CDR3 protein is CASKQGTHTEAFF. For the CDR3, the DNA is TGCGCCAGCAAACAGGGGACTCACACTGAAGCTTTCTTT.

The chain couples TRBV5-1 to TRBJ1-1, with TRBD1 as a possible D gene (6 bases). Germline assignment: CDR1 SGHRS and CDR2 YFSETQ. The CDR3 loop spans 13 amino acids. The V end lost 3 bases, the J end lost 5 bases, and 11 bases lay between the germline ends. The CDR3 is CASSWGTRTEAFF. CDR3 nucleotides: TGCGCCAGCAGCTGGGGGACAAGAACTGAAGCTTTCTTT.

The V gene is TRBV18, the J gene TRBJ2-2; 7 bases are a match to TRBD2. The CDR3 extends over 15 amino acids. The J segment lost 5 bases and the V segment lost 4 bases, leaving 7 bases of the junction unmatched. CDR1 and CDR2 (germline): KGHSH, LQKENI. The CDR3 DNA sequence: TGTGCCAGCTCACGTCGCGGGGGAGAGACCGGGGAGCTGTTTTTT. Its translation is CASSRRGGETGELFF.

The chain has TRBV19 and TRBJ1-6; possible D gene TRBD1, 5 bases. Trimming removed 3 bases at V and 10 bases at J, with 16 bases between. Germline values: CDR1 LNHDA, CDR2 SQIVND (reference sequence). The CDR3 runs 15 residues. The CDR3 DNA follows: TGTGCCAGTAGTATCATCCGGGACCGAGAGTCACCCCTCCACTTT. Translating it yields CASSIIRDRESPLHF. Full variable domain (rest looked up from reference TRBV19 and TRBJ1-6): DGGITQSPKYLFRKEGQNVTLSCEQNLNHDAMYWYRQDPGQGLRLIYYSQIVNDFQKGDIAEGYSVSREKKESFPLTVTSAQKNPTAFYLCASSIIRDRESPLHFGNGTRLTVT.